The clone carrying this T cell receptor (beta chain) was seen a few times. Its antigen is unidentified. The data stem from a study of vaccination and CD4 T cells after COVID-19. Study summary: Cells were stimulated with overlapping spike peptides from SARS-CoV-2, HCoV-NL63, HCoV-OC43 and HCoV-229E.

Deletions cut 5 bases from V and 2 bases from J, with 11 bases between. Germline V CDR1 and CDR2: MNHNS, SASEGT. The CDR3 sequence is 14 residues long. With the Oncomine TCR Beta short-read assay, DNA from cultured CD4+ T cells was sequenced. TCRdb used MiXCR to reprocess the PCR reads, holding one entry per CDR3 protein. The sample yields approximately 18,000 distinct CDR3 sequences, roughly 49% seen once. The treatment: approximately nine-day PBMC culture with coronavirus spike peptide pools or control peptides (ViraFEST assay). The chain uses TRBV6-1 and TRBJ2-3; no clear D. This receptor was obtained from a human donor who had recovered from COVID-19. The sample comprised CD4+ T cells from blood, cultured in vitro. The CDR3 here is CASSLVRPTDTQYF. As DNA, the CDR3 is TGTGCCAGCAGTCTAGTTCGTCCCACAGATACGCAGTATTTT.